The 17 T cell receptor beta chains given below trace back to one sample, sequenced in a study of early T cells in non-severe SARS-CoV-2 infection. TCRdb re-called the 5' RACE reads through MiXCR, storing one row per CDR3 protein. This sample has 50,000 to 65,000 distinct CDR3 sequences; more than 8.5% occur once, and the top ten carry roughly 18%. The sample consisted of whole blood. The receptor source for this set is an adult who was a healthcare worker with PCR-confirmed SARS-CoV-2 infection or an uninfected control (not recorded which).

The chain uses TRBV29-1 and TRBJ2-5; D is possibly TRBD1 (7 bases). Germline V gene sequence: CDR1 SQVTM, CDR2 ANQGSEA. The V end lost 7 bases, the J end lost 7 bases, and 22 bases lay between the germline ends. The CDR3 consists of 14 residues. The CDR3 reads CSADASQGRRTQYF. CDR3 nucleotides: TGCAGCGCCGACGCCTCACAGGGGAGGAGGACCCAGTACTTC.

This clonotype was picked up a small number of times. The gene calls are TRBV6-5 and TRBJ2-7; TRBD1 agrees at 11 bases. Germline V gene data show CDR1 as MNHEY and CDR2 as SVGAGI. This CDR3 region has 15 residues. Germline trimming cut 6 bases from V and 4 bases from J; bases unmatched to any gene: 8. CDR3 coding DNA: TGTGCCAGCAGCCGGGACAGGGGGGGGTTTTACGAGCAGTACTTC. Its translation: CASSRDRGGFYEQYF.

This clonotype was counted at least ten times. V gene TRBV29-1 combines with J gene TRBJ1-5, with D possibly being TRBD1 (5 bases). The CDR3 loop spans 13 amino acids. Looked up from germline, CDR1 is SQVTM and CDR2 is ANQGSEA. V shed 4 bases and J shed 6 bases, with 13 bases lying between them. The CDR3 nucleotides are TGCAGCGTTGGGGACGGGTTAGCTCAGCCCCAGCATTTT. This gives the protein CSVGDGLAQPQHF. Complete variable domain (other parts from reference TRBV29-1 and TRBJ1-5): SAVISQKPSRDICQRGTSLTIQCQVDSQVTMMFWYRQQPGQSLTLIATANQGSEATYESGFVIDKFPISRPNLTFSTLTVSNMSPEDSSIYLCSVGDGLAQPQHFGDGTRLSIL.

The chain couples TRBV3-1 to TRBJ2-7; possibly TRBD1 or TRBD2 for D (5 bases each). V dropped 1 base and J dropped 6 bases, with 13 bases sitting between them. The germline V gene encodes CDR1 LGHDT and CDR2 YNNKEL (reference sequence). The CDR3 spans 14 residues. The CDR3 bases are TGTGCCAGCAGCCAAGGGCCCCGGGGCCGCGAGCAGTACTTC. Translating gives CASSQGPRGREQYF.

This clonotype was observed many times. The chain carries TRBV18 and TRBJ1-1; tentatively, D is TRBD1 (5 bases). Germline lookup yields CDR1 KGHSH and CDR2 LQKENI. Trimming cost V 4 bases and J 0 bases, with 15 bases left between them. This CDR3 is 16 amino acids long. CDR3 sequence reads: CASSRQGWGMNTEAFF. The CDR3 coding sequence is TGTGCCAGCTCACGTCAGGGTTGGGGAATGAACACTGAAGCTTTCTTT.

The rearrangement joins TRBV2 to TRBJ2-2, with D uncertain. Looked up from germline, CDR1 is SNHLY and CDR2 is FYNNEI. V lost 6 bases, J lost 5 bases, and 16 bases lay in between. CDR3 length equals 15 residues. CDR3 coding DNA: TGTGCCAGCAGCCTATCGGCGTCGAGGACCGGGGAGCTGTTTTTT. Encoded protein: CASSLSASRTGELFF.

In its sample, this clonotype was seen a few times. This chain connects TRBV12-3 or TRBV12-4 to TRBJ1-3; D is perhaps TRBD1 (5 bases). The CDR3 is made up of 13 amino acids. V was trimmed by 6 bases and J by 4 bases, leaving 10 bases between them. The CDR3 region is CASRGGVGNTIYF. For the CDR3, the DNA is TGTGCCAGCAGAGGAGGGGTCGGAAACACCATATATTTT.

This clonotype was seen many times. The rearrangement uses TRBV6-5 and TRBJ2-1; maybe TRBD1 (5 bases). The length of the CDR3 is 14 residues. Per the germline V gene, CDR1 is MNHEY and CDR2 is SVGAGI. V was clipped by 2 bases and J by 9 bases, with 14 bases between them. This CDR3 reads CASSYSRALGEQFF. CDR3 coding DNA: TGTGCCAGCAGTTACAGCAGGGCATTGGGTGAGCAGTTCTTC.

This clonotype showed up just a few times. CDR3 loop: CAILGDAEYGYTF. The CDR3 DNA reads TGTGCCATCCTAGGGGACGCAGAATATGGCTACACCTTC. The gene calls are TRBV10-3 and TRBJ1-2; TRBD1 might be the D (5 bases). The CDR3 loop spans 13 amino acids. V lost 8 bases and J lost 5, with 15 bases in between. Germline assignment: CDR1 ENHRY and CDR2 SYGVKD.

The V and J genes are TRBV7-8 and TRBJ1-5; weak D call: TRBD1 (6 bases). CDR1 is SGHVS, CDR2 FQNEAQ, per germline. The CDR3 spans 16 residues. Trimming cost V 5 bases and J 7 bases, with 21 bases left between them. The CDR3 sequence is CASSKSGRGSRQPQHF. CDR3 nucleotides: TGTGCCAGCAGCAAATCCGGCAGGGGCAGTAGACAGCCCCAGCATTTT.

This clonotype was observed a handful of times. V gene TRBV28 combines with J gene TRBJ2-7, with D uncertain. From germline, CDR1 is MDHEN and CDR2 SYDVKM. CDR3 size: 13 residues. Trimming left V 3 bases short and J 7 bases short, with 13 bases between. CDR3 coding DNA: TGTGCCAGCAGTTTTGTATCCCCCTCTGAGCAGTACTTC. This encodes CASSFVSPSEQYF.

This clonotype has a count of ten or more. The chain recombines TRBV29-1 with TRBJ2-2; D perhaps matches TRBD1 (5 bases). Per germline, CDR1 SQVTM and CDR2 ANQGSEA. V was cut by 4 bases and J by 7 bases, with 19 bases left in between. The length of the CDR3 is 15 residues. CDR3 coding DNA: TGCAGCGTTGTGGTTTTGGGGCAGGATGGCGGGGAGCTGTTTTTT. Amino acid sequence: CSVVVLGQDGGELFF.

A few counts support this clonotype. The genes are TRBV6-2 or TRBV6-3 and TRBJ1-2, with 7 bases matching TRBD1. CDR1 and CDR2 (germline): MNHEY, SVGEGT. There are 15 residues in the CDR3. The V and J ends lost 4 bases and 4 bases, in that order; junction bases with no gene match: 9. This chain's CDR3 is CASSSGQAGSYGYTF. The CDR3 coding sequence is TGTGCCAGCAGTTCCGGACAGGCCGGGAGCTATGGCTACACCTTC.

This clonotype was counted at least ten times. The chain is built from TRBV7-3 and TRBJ1-1; 9 nucleotides match TRBD1. Per the germline V gene, CDR1 is SGHTA and CDR2 is FQGTGA. J lost 3 bases, V lost 4 bases, and 0 bases had no gene match. This CDR3 spans 13 amino acids. The CDR3 protein is CASSWDRDTEAFF. As DNA, the CDR3 is TGTGCCAGCAGCTGGGACAGGGACACTGAAGCTTTCTTT.

Ten or more counts support this clonotype. The CDR3 is CTSSQERTAKNIQYF. Here the CDR3 DNA reads TGCACCAGCAGCCAAGAGAGGACAGCCAAAAACATTCAGTACTTC. V is TRBV1 and J is TRBJ2-4. TRBV1 is a pseudogene locus. This CDR3 spans 15 amino acids.

There are a few counts of this clonotype. The chain recombines TRBV7-2 with TRBJ1-1, with 8 bases identical to TRBD1. In germline, CDR1 is SGHTA, CDR2 FQGNSA. The CDR3 is made up of 12 amino acids. The trim removed 4 bases at V and 11 bases at J, leaving 6 bases unmatched. DNA for the CDR3: TGTGCCAGCAGCTCCGGACAGGGACGGGCTTTCTTT. Translating it yields CASSSGQGRAFF.

Written as DNA, the CDR3 is TGTGCCAGCAGCTCGCAGGGGGCCGGCCAGCCCCAGCATTTT. Protein product: CASSSQGAGQPQHF. This chain connects TRBV7-2 to TRBJ1-5; 8 bases match TRBD1. V dropped 4 bases and J dropped 7; count of bases not matched to a gene: 6. The CDR3 extends over 14 amino acids. Per germline, CDR1 SGHTA and CDR2 FQGNSA.